This T cell receptor beta chain stems from a study of technical replicates of blood from several donors. Method: immunoSEQ multiplex PCR; TCRdb's copy keeps in-frame clones and lacks some. The profile shows tens of thousands of clones, approximately 90% of them singletons. The ends lost 4 bases at V and 0 bases at J; junction bases unmatched: 12. Germline CDR1 and CDR2: MNHNS and SASEGT. This CDR3 is built from 20 residues. The sample taken for sequencing was PBMCs. This TCR was sampled from a human donor in good health. Some clones in this sample may be carry-over from other donors' samples. The chain employs TRBV6-1 and TRBJ2-2, with TRBD2 identical over 12 bases. Written as DNA, the CDR3 is TGTGCCAGCAGTGGAAAAAATTTTACTAGCGGGGGGTCGAACACCGGGGAGCTGTTTTTT. Protein product: CASSGKNFTSGGSNTGELFF.